A selection of T cell receptor beta chains follows, all from one sample in a study of cytomegalovirus exposure and HLA in healthy donors. Some clones are missing from TCRdb's copy, which holds only in-frame ones; the method was immunoSEQ multiplex PCR. Among 250,000 to 400,000 clones listed, around 90% were seen once. Sequencing was carried out using PBMCs. Receptor source: a man aged 25-45 years in good health and CMV-seronegative. Each CDR3 is given with its conserved first and last residue. Fields, in order: V gene, J gene, clone size, D gene, CDR3 protein, CDR3 DNA. The D gene is left open where the match is weak. Where a row states a size, it is once, few, many or the class of an expanded clone; other rows omit it.

>TRBV14|TRBJ1-3|-|-
CASSPTSRLYSGNTIYF
TGTGCCAGCAGCCCTACCTCTCGACTTTACTCTGGAAACACCATATATTTT
>TRBV14|TRBJ1-2|-|-
CASSPTGSKGGYTF
TGTGCCAGCAGCCCCACAGGAAGTAAGGGCGGCTACACCTTC
>TRBV27|TRBJ1-2|-|TRBD1
CASRNRGSFYGYTF
TGTGCCAGCAGGAACAGGGGTTCCTTCTATGGCTACACCTTC
>TRBV18|TRBJ2-5|-|TRBD2
CASSPVSGGAGETQYF
TGTGCCAGCTCACCGGTTAGCGGGGGGGCCGGAGAGACCCAGTACTTC
>TRBV7-9|TRBJ2-4|-|TRBD1
CASSTRRQGAWYF
TGTGCCAGCAGCACACGAAGACAGGGGGCTTGGTACTTC
>TRBV7-9|TRBJ1-4|-|TRBD1
CASSLGQGGQKLFF
TGTGCCAGCAGCTTGGGACAGGGTGGGCAAAAACTGTTTTTT
>TRBV7-6|TRBJ1-4|-|-
CASSPRVDNEKLFF
TGTGCCAGCAGCCCCAGGGTGGATAATGAAAAACTGTTTTTT
>TRBV5-1|TRBJ1-2|-|-
CASTQNIAGGFYGYTF
TGCGCCAGCACCCAAAATATAGCGGGGGGCTTCTATGGCTACACCTTC
>TRBV7-2|TRBJ1-6|-|-
CASSLARSNSPLHF
TGTGCCAGCAGCTTAGCGCGGAGTAATTCACCCCTCCACTTT
>TRBV5-6|TRBJ2-5|few|-
CASSLLGETQYF
TGTGCCAGCAGCTTGCTAGGAGAGACCCAGTACTTC
>TRBV18|TRBJ2-7|-|-
CASSLMAATTYEQYF
TGTGCCAGCTCACTTATGGCAGCTACTACCTACGAGCAGTACTTC
>TRBV6-4|TRBJ2-1|few|TRBD1
CASSEVAGQVNEQFF
TGTGCCAGCAGTGAGGTGGCGGGACAGGTCAATGAGCAGTTCTTC
>TRBV30|TRBJ2-3|-|TRBD2
CAWSVGGASGLATQYF
TGTGCCTGGAGTGTGGGGGGGGCTAGCGGGTTGGCCACGCAGTATTTT
>TRBV13|TRBJ2-7|once|-
CASRGLGSYEQYF
TGTGCCAGCAGGGGACTGGGCTCCTACGAGCAGTACTTC
>TRBV19|TRBJ1-1|once|TRBD1
CASSTLRDRSTEAFF
TGTGCCAGTAGTACCCTCAGGGACAGGTCAACTGAAGCTTTCTTT
>TRBV11-2|TRBJ2-7|-|-
CASSVGSYEQYF
TGTGCCAGCAGCGTAGGTAGCTACGAGCAGTACTTC
>TRBV10-3|TRBJ1-5|few|TRBD1
CAISESTGVQPQHF
TGTGCCATCAGTGAGTCCACAGGGGTTCAGCCCCAGCATTTT
>TRBV27|TRBJ2-7|-|-
CASSSLTFYEQYF
TGTGCCAGCAGTTCCCTAACCTTTTACGAGCAGTACTTC
>TRBV13|TRBJ1-4|-|TRBD1
CASSLWDRGDEKLFF
TGTGCCAGCAGCTTATGGGACAGGGGGGACGAAAAACTGTTTTTT
>TRBV4-1|TRBJ2-1|-|TRBD1
CASSQIGQGVYNEQFF
TGCGCCAGCAGCCAAATTGGACAGGGGGTCTACAATGAGCAGTTCTTC
>TRBV7-9|TRBJ1-4|once|TRBD1
CASSFQGAIEKLFF
TGTGCCAGCAGCTTCCAGGGGGCGATTGAAAAACTGTTTTTT
>TRBV5-4|TRBJ2-5|-|-
CASSLVGGPVETQYF
TGTGCCAGCAGCTTGGTTGGCGGCCCGGTGGAGACCCAGTACTTC
>TRBV18|TRBJ1-5|few|-
CASSRTNSNQPQHF
TGTGCCAGCTCTCGAACAAATAGCAATCAGCCCCAGCATTTT
>TRBV7-9|TRBJ1-5|-|-
CASSLGGAGQPQHF
TGTGCCAGCAGCTTAGGGGGCGCGGGACAGCCCCAGCATTTT
>TRBV5-6|TRBJ2-3|-|-
CASSLRRTGWGPDTQYF
TGTGCCAGCAGCTTGCGCAGAACAGGGTGGGGGCCAGATACGCAGTATTTT
>TRBV12-5|TRBJ1-3|-|TRBD1
CASGVQGAGNTIYF
TGTGCTAGTGGGGTACAGGGGGCTGGAAACACCATATATTTT
>TRBV5-8|TRBJ1-6|-|-
CASSLGNRQTNSPLHF
TGTGCCAGCAGCTTAGGCAATCGACAGACCAATTCACCCCTCCACTTT